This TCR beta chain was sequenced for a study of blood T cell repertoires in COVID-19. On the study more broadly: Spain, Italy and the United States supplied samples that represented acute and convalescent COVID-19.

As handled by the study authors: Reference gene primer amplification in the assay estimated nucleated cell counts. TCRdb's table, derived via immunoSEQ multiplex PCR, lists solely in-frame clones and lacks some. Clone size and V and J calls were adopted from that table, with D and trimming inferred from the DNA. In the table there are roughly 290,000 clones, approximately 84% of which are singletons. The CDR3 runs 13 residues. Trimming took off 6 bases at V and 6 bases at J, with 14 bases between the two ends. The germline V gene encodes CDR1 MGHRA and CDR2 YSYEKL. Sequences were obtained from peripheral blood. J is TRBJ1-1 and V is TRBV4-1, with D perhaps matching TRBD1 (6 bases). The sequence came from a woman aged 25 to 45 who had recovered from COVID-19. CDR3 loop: CASSPTGRPEAFF. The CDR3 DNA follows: TGCGCCAGCAGTCCTACAGGGAGACCTGAAGCTTTCTTT.